The sequence of this T cell receptor (beta chain) was determined in a study of T cells after yellow fever vaccination. V lost 5 bases to trimming and J lost 7 bases, with 20 bases between them. Germline CDR1 reads SGHAT; CDR2 reads FQNNGV. This CDR3 spans 16 amino acids. A single record per CDR3 protein comes from TCRdb applying MiXCR to the 5' RACE reads. The sample has under 700,000 distinct CDR3 sequences; roughly a sixth are singletons. This clonotype was recorded a few times. The V call is TRBV11-2, the J call TRBJ2-2; tentative D call: TRBD2 (7 bases). Sequenced material: PBMCs, taken around 5 days after the first yellow fever vaccination. This receptor was taken from a man between 18 and 29 years old who received the YFV17D yellow fever vaccine. Written as DNA, the CDR3 is TGTGCCAGCAGCCCTGGGGGGGGCGCGTATGACGGGGAGCTGTTTTTT. Encoded protein: CASSPGGGAYDGELFF. Full variable domain (rest looked up from reference TRBV11-2 and TRBJ2-2): EAGVAQSPRYKIIEKRQSVAFWCNPISGHATLYWYQQILGQGPKLLIQFQNNGVVDDSQLPKDRFSAERLKGVDSTLKIQPAKLEDSAVYLCASSPGGGAYDGELFFGEGSRLTVL.